The entry that follows covers one TCR beta chain sequence. This specimen belongs to a study of shared T cell receptors in the human thymus. This CDR3 has 17 residues. Germline loops: CDR1 SGHTA, CDR2 FQGNSA. V lost 2 bases and J 0 bases, leaving 17 bases between the germline ends. Sequencing was performed with immunoSEQ multiplex PCR; in TCRdb, only in-frame clones are kept and a portion is missing. Among roughly 710,000 clones listed, 70% to 90% were seen once. The sample was also reused in another study, on human thymus T cells. According to that study: Donor material was obtained from healthy Finnish infants undergoing corrective surgery for congenital heart defects. Resections that were taken during corrective heart surgery supplied the thymus tissue. Both thymic and peripheral blood repertoires showed apparently biased V and J usage. Thymic repertoires from unrelated individuals overlapped highly, related research reported.

This TCR was recovered from a girl in the first two years of life with a congenital heart defect. The chain carries TRBV7-2 and TRBJ2-7; tentatively, D is TRBD1 (5 bases). Sample: thymocytes. The CDR3 region is CASSLTRTRYSSYEQYF. The CDR3 bases are TGTGCCAGCAGCTTAACTCGGACACGGTACAGCTCCTACGAGCAGTACTTC. Full variable domain (rest looked up from reference TRBV7-2 and TRBJ2-7): GAGVSQSPSNKVTEKGKDVELRCDPISGHTALYWYRQSLGQGLEFLIYFQGNSAPDKSGLPSDRFSAERTGGSVSTLTIQRTQQEDSAVYLCASSLTRTRYSSYEQYFGPGTRLTVT.